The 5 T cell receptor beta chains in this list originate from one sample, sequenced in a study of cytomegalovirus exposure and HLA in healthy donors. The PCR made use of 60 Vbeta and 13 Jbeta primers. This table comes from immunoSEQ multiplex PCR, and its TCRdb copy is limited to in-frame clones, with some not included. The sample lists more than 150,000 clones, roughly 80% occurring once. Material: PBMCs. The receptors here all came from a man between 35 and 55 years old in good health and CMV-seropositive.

The CDR3 region is CAWSGVGVAQPQHF. CDR3 DNA: TGTGCCTGGAGTGGAGTAGGGGTGGCTCAGCCCCAGCATTTT. V and J are TRBV30 and TRBJ1-5; possibly TRBD1 for D (5 bases). The V gene's germline CDR1 is GTSNPN and CDR2 SVGIG (reference sequence). Trimming pared 1 base from V and 6 bases from J, leaving 13 bases between. The CDR3 covers 14 residues. Filled out from reference TRBV30 and TRBJ1-5, the complete variable domain reads SQTIHQWPATLVQPVGSPLSLECTVEGTSNPNLYWYRQAAGRGLQLLFYSVGIGQISSEVPQNLSASRPQDRQFILSSKKLLLSDSGFYLCAWSGVGVAQPQHFGDGTRLSIL.

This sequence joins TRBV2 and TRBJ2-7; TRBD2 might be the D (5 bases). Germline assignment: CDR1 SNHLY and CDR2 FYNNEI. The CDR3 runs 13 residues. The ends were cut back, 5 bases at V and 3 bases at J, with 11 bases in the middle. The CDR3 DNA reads TGTGCCAGCAGTATCACGGGGTTCTACGAGCAGTACTTC. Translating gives CASSITGFYEQYF.

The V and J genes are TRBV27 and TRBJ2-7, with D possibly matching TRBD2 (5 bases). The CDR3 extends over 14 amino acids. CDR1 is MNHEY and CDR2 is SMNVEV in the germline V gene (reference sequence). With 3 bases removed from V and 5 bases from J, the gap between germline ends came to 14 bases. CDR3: CASSFSPAGDEQYF. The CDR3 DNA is TGTGCCAGCAGTTTCTCGCCAGCCGGGGACGAGCAGTACTTC.

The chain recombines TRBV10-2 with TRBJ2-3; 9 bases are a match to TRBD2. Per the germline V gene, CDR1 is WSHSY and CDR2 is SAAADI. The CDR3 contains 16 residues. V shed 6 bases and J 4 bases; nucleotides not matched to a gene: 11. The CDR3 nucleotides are TGCGCCAGCAGCGCAGACTACGGCGGGGGGGCAGATACGCAGTATTTT. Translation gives CASSADYGGGADTQYF.

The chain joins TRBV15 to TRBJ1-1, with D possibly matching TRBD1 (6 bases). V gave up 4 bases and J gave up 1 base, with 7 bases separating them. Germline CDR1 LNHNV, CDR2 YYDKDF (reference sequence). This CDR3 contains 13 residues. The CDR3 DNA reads TGTGCCACCAGCACCAGGGGGAACACTGAAGCTTTCTTT. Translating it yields CATSTRGNTEAFF.